Sequencing of this T cell receptor (beta chain) was carried out in a study of cytomegalovirus exposure and HLA in healthy donors. Study-wide points: Cytomegalovirus status was reportedly diagnosed by the classifier with high specificity and sensitivity. Investigators reported under 200 TCR beta chains as tied to cytomegalovirus. In vitro experiments confirmed that a few CMV-associated chains were specific for CMV antigens.

CDR1 is SNHLY, CDR2 FYNNEI, per germline. Trimming removed 6 bases from V and 1 base from J, with 3 bases in between. The CDR3 sequence is 11 residues long. PCR involved 60 Vbeta and 13 Jbeta primers. The table came from immunoSEQ multiplex PCR; TCRdb's copy has only in-frame clones and leaves some out. The table includes a few hundred thousand clones, approximately 70% detected once. This clone occurred a few times. Its specificity is not known. The sequence derives from a woman aged 25 to 39 in good health and CMV-seronegative. The sequenced sample consisted of PBMCs. This chain uses TRBV2 with TRBJ1-1; D gene uncertain. Written as DNA, the CDR3 is TGTGCCAGCAGACAGAACACTGAAGCTTTCTTT. As protein: CASRQNTEAFF.